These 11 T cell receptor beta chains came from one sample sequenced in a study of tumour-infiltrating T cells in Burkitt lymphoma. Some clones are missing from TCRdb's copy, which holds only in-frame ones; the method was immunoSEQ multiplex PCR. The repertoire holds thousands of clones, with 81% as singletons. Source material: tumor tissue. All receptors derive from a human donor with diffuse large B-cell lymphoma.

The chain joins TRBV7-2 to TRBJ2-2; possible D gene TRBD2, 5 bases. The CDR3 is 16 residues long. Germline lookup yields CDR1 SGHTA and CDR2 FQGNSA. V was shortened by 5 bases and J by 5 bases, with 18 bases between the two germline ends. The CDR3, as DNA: TGTGCCAGCAGCCTTAAGGGTCAGGCGGGTACCGGGGAGCTGTTTTTT. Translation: CASSLKGQAGTGELFF.

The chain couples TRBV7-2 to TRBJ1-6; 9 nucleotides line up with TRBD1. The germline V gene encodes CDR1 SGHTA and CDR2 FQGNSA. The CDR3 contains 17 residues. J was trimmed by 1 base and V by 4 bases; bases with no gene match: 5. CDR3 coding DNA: TGTGCCAGCAGCTCCAGGGACAGGGTGTCCTATAATTCACCCCTCCACTTT. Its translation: CASSSRDRVSYNSPLHF.

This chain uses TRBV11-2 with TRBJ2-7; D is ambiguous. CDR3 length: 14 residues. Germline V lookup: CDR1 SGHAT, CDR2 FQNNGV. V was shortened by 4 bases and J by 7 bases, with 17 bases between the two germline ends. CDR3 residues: CASSSTRTVGEQYF. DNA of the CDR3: TGTGCCAGCAGCTCTACCCGGACCGTGGGGGAGCAGTACTTC.

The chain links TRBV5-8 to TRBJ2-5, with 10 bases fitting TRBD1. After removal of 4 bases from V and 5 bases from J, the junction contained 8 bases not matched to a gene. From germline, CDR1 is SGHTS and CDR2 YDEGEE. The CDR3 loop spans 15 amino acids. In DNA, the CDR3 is TGTGCCAGCAGCCTCTGGGACAGGGGCTCGGAGACCCAGTACTTC. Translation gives CASSLWDRGSETQYF.

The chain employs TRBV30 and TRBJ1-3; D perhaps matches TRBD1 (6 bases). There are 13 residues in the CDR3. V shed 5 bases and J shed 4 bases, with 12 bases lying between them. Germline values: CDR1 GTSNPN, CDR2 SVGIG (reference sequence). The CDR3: CAWVGGAGNTIYF. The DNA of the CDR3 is TGTGCCTGGGTCGGGGGGGCCGGAAACACCATATATTTT.

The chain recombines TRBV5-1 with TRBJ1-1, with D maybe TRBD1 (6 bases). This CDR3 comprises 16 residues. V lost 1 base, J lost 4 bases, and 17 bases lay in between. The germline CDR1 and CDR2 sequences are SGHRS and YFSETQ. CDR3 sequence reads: CASSLFGGGGGTEAFF. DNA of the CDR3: TGCGCCAGCAGCTTGTTTGGAGGGGGAGGTGGCACTGAAGCTTTCTTT.

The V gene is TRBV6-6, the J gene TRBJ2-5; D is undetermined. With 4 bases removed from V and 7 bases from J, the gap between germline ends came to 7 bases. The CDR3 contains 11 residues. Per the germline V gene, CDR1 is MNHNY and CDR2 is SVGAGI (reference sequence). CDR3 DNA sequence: TGTGCCAGCAGTTTTTCTGGGACCCAGTACTTC. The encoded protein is CASSFSGTQYF.

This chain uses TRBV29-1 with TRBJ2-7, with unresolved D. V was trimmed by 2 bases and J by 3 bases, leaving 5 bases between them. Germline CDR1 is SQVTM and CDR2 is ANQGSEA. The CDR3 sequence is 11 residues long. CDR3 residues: CSVERYYEQYF. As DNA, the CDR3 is TGCAGCGTTGAACGGTACTACGAGCAGTACTTC.

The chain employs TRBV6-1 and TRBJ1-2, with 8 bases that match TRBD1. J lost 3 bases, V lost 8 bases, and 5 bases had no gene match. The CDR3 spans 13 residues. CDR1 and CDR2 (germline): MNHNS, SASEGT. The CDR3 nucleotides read TGTGCCAGCTGGGACAGGCGATACTATGGCTACACCTTC. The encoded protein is CASWDRRYYGYTF.

CDR3 loop: CASSAQQGAGNEQFF. CDR3 nucleotide sequence: TGTGCCAGCAGTGCTCAACAGGGGGCTGGGAATGAGCAGTTCTTC. The gene calls are TRBV6-4 and TRBJ2-1; 9 bases match TRBD1. The junction had 8 bases not matched to a gene; V was cut back by 4 bases and J by 7 bases. The CDR3 runs to 15 residues. Germline CDR1 reads MRHNA; CDR2 reads SNTAGT.

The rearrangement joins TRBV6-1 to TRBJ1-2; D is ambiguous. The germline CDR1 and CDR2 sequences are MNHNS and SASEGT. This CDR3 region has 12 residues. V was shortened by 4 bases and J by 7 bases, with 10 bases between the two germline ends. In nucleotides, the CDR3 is TGTGCCAGCAGTGCTTACATGGCTGGCTACACCTTC. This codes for CASSAYMAGYTF.